This T cell receptor (beta chain) was found in a study of immune heterogeneity within non-small cell lung tumors. Looking at the study overall: Tumors were classified as 4 squamous cell carcinomas, around 10 non-squamous carcinomas and 1 not otherwise specified.

Multiplex PCR with 32 V and 13 J primers amplified TCR beta CDR3. TCRdb re-derived calls from the multiplex PCR reads in MiXCR, one entry per CDR3 protein. The sample shows 12,000 to 15,000 distinct CDR3 sequences, 30% to 35% of them seen only once. About this clonotype: This clone may be a read error of a much larger clone one base away. This is likely a read error, given that the CDR3 carries no conserved phenylalanine or tryptophan at its end.

The CDR3 runs 14 residues. Looked up from germline, CDR1 is SGDLS and CDR2 is YYNGEE. The germline V and J ends were trimmed by 0 bases and 5 bases, with 11 bases remaining between them. Each sample used around 600 ng of genomic DNA from bulk tumor tissue. Several biopsies were collected from each primary tumor during surgery. They were spaced as far apart as possible within the tumor mass. Curative surgery was undertaken by patients, who had untreated, newly diagnosed non-small cell lung cancer. The chain combines TRBV9 with TRBJ1-1, with unresolved D. The source material was lung tumor tissue. The clonotype was recovered from a woman aged 45-59 years with non-small cell lung cancer. The CDR3 spells CASSVEEGGTEAFS. CDR3 DNA: TGTGCCAGCAGCGTAGAGGAGGGAGGAACTGAAGCTTTCTCT.